This TCR beta chain appears in the sequencing data of a study of cytomegalovirus exposure and HLA in healthy donors. Study conclusions and caveats: Sequencing likely generated an artifact that appeared as a cluster of highly shared sequence variants. Relative to the approximately 630-donor mean, N-insertions were reportedly fewer in an Asian-associated ancestry cluster in a later analysis. The study found most TCR sequences rare, yet found some public TCRs in many donors.

Germline CDR1 SGHRS, CDR2 YFSETQ. The CDR3 extends over 18 amino acids. V lost 4 bases and J lost 6; bases outside the gene matches: 14. On this clone itself: Its target is unknown. Other DNA variants within this sample encode the same CDR3.

PCR employed 60 Vbeta and 13 Jbeta primers. Authors' analysis steps: Counted up in a later analysis, unique TCR beta chains came to some 72 million, with some 9.9 million shared. Repertoires were generated with immunoSEQ multiplex PCR, while TCRdb's copy carries only in-frame clones and drops some. V and J calls and clone size are copied from that table; D and trimming were computed from the DNA. This table has around 130,000 clones, about 74% appearing once. The specimen was PBMCs. This sequence was found in a woman in her forties or fifties in good health and CMV-seropositive. The genes are TRBV5-1 and TRBJ1-6; 9 bases agree with TRBD1. The CDR3 loop is CASSLGVRGQGFNSPLHF. Here the CDR3 DNA reads TGCGCCAGCAGCCTGGGGGTCAGGGGACAGGGTTTTAATTCACCCCTCCACTTT. Complete variable domain (other parts from reference TRBV5-1 and TRBJ1-6): KAGVTQTPRYLIKTRGQQVTLSCSPISGHRSVSWYQQTPGQGLQFLFEYFSETQRNKGNFPGRFSGRQFSNSRSEMNVSTLELGDSALYLCASSLGVRGQGFNSPLHFGNGTRLTVT.